Shown below are 18 T cell receptor beta chains from a single sample sequenced in a study of CD8 T cells in ankylosing spondylitis (dated by TCRdb to the late 2010s). Library prep was done by 5' RACE. The sample was run on an Illumina HiSeq 2500. Using fastp at Q25 and MiXCR, TCRdb reprocessed the public reads and kept productive beta chains. For every CDR3 protein sequence, its rows merge into one entry that carries the most common genes and DNA. This sample holds about 160,000 distinct CDR3 sequences; roughly 10% were observed only once. The ten biggest clones cover roughly 16% of the sample. Input material: blood, either unsorted or a sorted T cell fraction (not recorded which). These receptors were obtained from a female donor with ankylosing spondylitis or in good health (not recorded which).

The sample holds many counts of this clonotype. The V gene is TRBV7-9, the J gene TRBJ1-1; TRBD1 is a possible D gene (5 bases). V lost 5 bases and J 4 bases, leaving 17 bases between the germline ends. Per the germline V gene, CDR1 is SEHNR and CDR2 is FQNEAQ (reference sequence). This CDR3 has 15 residues. Here the CDR3 reads CASSTSGGMGTEAFF. Here the CDR3 DNA reads TGTGCCAGCAGCACCTCGGGGGGAATGGGCACTGAAGCTTTCTTT.

This chain joins TRBV13 and TRBJ2-1; 11 bases line up with TRBD1. The CDR3 has 15 residues. From germline, CDR1 is PRHDT and CDR2 FYEKMQ (reference sequence). After removal of 0 bases from V and 7 bases from J, the junction contained 2 bases not matched to a gene. The chain's CDR3 is CASSLGGQGENEQFF. The CDR3, as DNA: TGTGCCAGCAGCTTAGGGGGACAGGGGGAGAATGAGCAGTTCTTC. Using reference TRBV13 and TRBJ2-1 for the parts outside the CDR3, the full variable domain is AAGVIQSPRHLIKEKRETATLKCYPIPRHDTVYWYQQGPGQDPQFLISFYEKMQSDKGSIPDRFSAQQFSDYHSELNMSSLELGDSALYFCASSLGGQGENEQFFGPGTRLTVL.

The chain couples TRBV27 to TRBJ1-1; no clear D gene. V was shortened by 3 bases and J by 4 bases, with 9 bases between the two germline ends. The CDR3 covers 13 residues. The germline gives CDR1 MNHEY, CDR2 SMNVEV (reference sequence). This CDR3 reads CASSLGRLTEAFF. The CDR3 DNA sequence: TGTGCCAGCAGTTTGGGCAGGCTCACTGAAGCTTTCTTT.

This clonotype has ten or more counts. The genes are TRBV7-9 and TRBJ2-5, with a weak D call TRBD1 (6 bases). The CDR3 spans 16 residues. V was cut by 5 bases and J by 5 bases, with 21 bases left in between. Germline lookup yields CDR1 SEHNR and CDR2 FQNEAQ (reference sequence). CDR3 protein: CASSRLRQGMGETQYF. The CDR3 DNA sequence: TGTGCCAGCAGCCGCTTGAGGCAGGGGATGGGGGAGACCCAGTACTTC.

In this sample, this clonotype turned up many times. The chain uses TRBV9 and TRBJ2-3; no firm D call. V gave up 2 bases and J gave up 2 bases, with 6 bases separating them. This CDR3 has 13 residues. Germline-derived CDR1 and CDR2 are SGDLS and YYNGEE. This CDR3 is CASSVDYTDTQYF. Written as DNA, the CDR3 is TGTGCCAGCAGCGTTGATTACACAGATACGCAGTATTTT.

This clonotype was recorded a few times. The rearrangement links TRBV20-1 to TRBJ2-3, with 10 positions matching TRBD1. V was pared by 5 bases and J by 2 bases, with 4 bases of the junction left unmatched. The germline V gene has CDR1 DFQATT and CDR2 SNEGSKA (reference sequence). The CDR3 is 14 residues long. The CDR3 sequence: CSAAGQGTTDTQYF. The CDR3 region has the DNA TGCAGTGCTGCGGGACAGGGGACCACAGATACGCAGTATTTT.

There are a few counts of this clonotype. The chain combines TRBV15 with TRBJ2-1, with unresolved D. The CDR3 runs 14 residues. The germline V gene has CDR1 LNHNV and CDR2 YYDKDF (reference sequence). The V gene lost 1 base and the J gene lost 6 bases, with 10 bases spanning the gap. The CDR3 is CATSRGYGGNEQFF. As DNA, the CDR3 is TGTGCCACCAGCAGAGGGTACGGCGGCAATGAGCAGTTCTTC.

The J gene is TRBJ1-1, the V gene TRBV7-6; the D is unclear. Trimming took off 5 bases at V and 3 bases at J, with 10 bases between the two ends. This CDR3 comprises 13 residues. Germline loops: CDR1 SGHVS, CDR2 FNYEAQ. CDR3: CASSLRLDTEAFF. CDR3 nucleotide sequence: TGTGCCAGCAGCCTGAGACTGGACACTGAAGCTTTCTTT.

Ten or more counts support this clonotype. The chain links TRBV29-1 to TRBJ2-7; no clear D gene. CDR3 length equals 14 residues. V shed 0 bases and J shed 2 bases, with 11 bases lying between them. Looked up from germline, CDR1 is SQVTM and CDR2 is ANQGSEA. The CDR3 loop is CSVEDQELTYEQYF. The CDR3 DNA follows: TGCAGCGTTGAAGATCAGGAACTTACCTACGAGCAGTACTTC.

There are a few counts of this clonotype. This chain uses TRBV28 with TRBJ2-5; D gene ambiguous. The CDR3 is 12 amino acids. Trimming removed 6 bases at V and 2 bases at J, with 7 bases between. Germline CDR1 reads MDHEN; CDR2 reads SYDVKM. The CDR3 bases are TGTGCCAGCAGAGCCATACAAGAGACCCAGTACTTC. Its translation: CASRAIQETQYF.

At least ten counts were recorded for this clonotype. The V and J genes are TRBV6-2 or TRBV6-3 and TRBJ2-5, with TRBD2 as a possible D gene (6 bases). There are 14 residues in the CDR3. Trimming took 8 bases from V and 4 from J, leaving 17 bases between them. Germline CDR1 reads MNHEY; CDR2 reads SVGEGT. The CDR3 DNA reads as TGTGCCAGCCCCCTGGGGGGAGTGAGAGAGACCCAGTACTTC. Protein: CASPLGGVRETQYF.

This clonotype showed up many times. The V call is TRBV4-3, the J call TRBJ2-2, with 12 bases matching TRBD2. The germline V gene has CDR1 LGHNA and CDR2 YSLEER. The CDR3 totals 18 residues. V dropped 0 bases and J dropped 0; count of bases not matched to a gene: 2. The CDR3 coding sequence is TGCGCCAGCAGCCAAGACCGGACTAGCGGGACGAACACCGGGGAGCTGTTTTTT. It encodes CASSQDRTSGTNTGELFF.

The table lists this clonotype with many counts. This chain connects TRBV7-2 to TRBJ1-1; possible D gene TRBD1, 5 bases. Trimming removed 1 base at V and 1 base at J, with 13 bases between. This CDR3 region has 16 residues. The germline V gene encodes CDR1 SGHTA and CDR2 FQGNSA. CDR3 in amino acids: CASSLGSGTENTEAFF. The CDR3 DNA sequence: TGTGCCAGCAGCTTAGGCTCCGGGACGGAGAACACTGAAGCTTTCTTT.

This clonotype was observed at least ten times. The V and J genes are TRBV28 and TRBJ2-2; D is unclear. Germline V gene lookup returns CDR1 MDHEN and CDR2 SYDVKM. This CDR3 is built from 12 residues. The V end lost 2 bases, the J end lost 5 bases, and 3 bases lay between the germline ends. The CDR3 bases are TGTGCCAGCAGTTTAATGACCGGGGAGCTGTTTTTT. Translated, it gives CASSLMTGELFF.

The genes are TRBV15 and TRBJ1-1, with 7 bases identical to TRBD1. V lost 3 bases and J lost 6; bases outside the gene matches: 1. Germline CDR1 is LNHNV and CDR2 is YYDKDF (reference sequence). This CDR3 has 12 residues. CDR3 in amino acids: CATSSQGAEAFF. CDR3 nucleotide sequence: TGTGCCACCAGCAGCCAGGGGGCTGAAGCTTTCTTT.

This clonotype was recorded many times. This chain links TRBV14 with TRBJ1-2, with 9 bases that match TRBD1. The CDR3 spans 15 residues. From germline, CDR1 is SGHDN and CDR2 FVKESK. Trimming cost V 3 bases and J 8 bases; bases outside gene matches: 10. The CDR3 is CASSQDRGGSRGYTF. The CDR3 DNA follows: TGTGCCAGCAGCCAGGACAGGGGAGGATCTCGCGGCTACACCTTC.

This chain uses TRBV12-3 or TRBV12-4 with TRBJ1-1; the match to TRBD1 covers 9 bases. This CDR3 spans 14 amino acids. J gave up 6 bases and V 6 bases, and 8 bases lay outside the gene matches. CDR3 bases: TGTGCCAGCAGGCCGACAGGGGGGATTTCTGAAGCTTTCTTT. Its translation: CASRPTGGISEAFF.

The gene calls are TRBV19 and TRBJ2-2; weak D call: TRBD2 (5 bases). The CDR3 contains 12 residues. V was clipped by 10 bases and J by 4 bases, with 10 bases between them. Germline V lookup: CDR1 LNHDA, CDR2 SQIVND (reference sequence). CDR3 coding DNA: TGTGCCATCGAGGGCATCACCGGGGAGCTGTTTTTT. Amino acids: CAIEGITGELFF.